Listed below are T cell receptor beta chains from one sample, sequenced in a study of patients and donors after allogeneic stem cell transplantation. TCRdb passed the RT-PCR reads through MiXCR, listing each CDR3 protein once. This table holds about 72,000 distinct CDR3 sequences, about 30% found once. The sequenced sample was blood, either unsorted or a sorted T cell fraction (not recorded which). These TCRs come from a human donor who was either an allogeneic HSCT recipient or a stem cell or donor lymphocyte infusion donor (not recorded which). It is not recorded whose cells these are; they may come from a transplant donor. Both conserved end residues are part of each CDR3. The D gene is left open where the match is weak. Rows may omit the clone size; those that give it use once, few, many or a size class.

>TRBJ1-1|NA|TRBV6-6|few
CASSFMVNPEAFF
TGTGCCAGCAGTTTCATGGTCAACCCTGAAGCTTTCTTT
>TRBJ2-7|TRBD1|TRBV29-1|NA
CSVGTVSSYEQHF
TGCAGCGTGGGGACAGTGAGCTCCTACGAGCAGCACTTC
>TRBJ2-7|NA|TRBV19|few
CASSMWPDSYEQYF
TGTGCCAGTAGTATGTGGCCCGACTCCTACGAGCAGTACTTC
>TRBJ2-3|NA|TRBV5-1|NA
CASSSAGNTDTQYF
TGCGCCAGCAGCTCAGCAGGGAACACAGATACGCAGTATTTT
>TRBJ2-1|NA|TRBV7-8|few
CASSFKMGPHNEQFF
TGTGCCAGCAGCTTCAAGATGGGACCGCACAATGAGCAGTTCTTC
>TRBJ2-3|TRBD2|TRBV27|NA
CASSLLAGVGTDTQYF
TGTGCCAGCAGTTTATTGGCGGGAGTGGGCACAGATACGCAGTATTTT
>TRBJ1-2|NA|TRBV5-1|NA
CASSLSDNYGYTF
TGCGCCAGCAGCCTTTCGGATAACTATGGCTACACCTTC
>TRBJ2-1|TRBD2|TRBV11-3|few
CASSSSGDEQFF
TGTGCCAGCAGCTCTAGCGGTGATGAGCAGTTCTTC
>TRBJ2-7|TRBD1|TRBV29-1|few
CSVRQGLAYEQYF
TGCAGCGTTAGACAGGGGCTCGCCTACGAGCAGTACTTC
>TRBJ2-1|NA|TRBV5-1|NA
CASSPRTAKSSYNEQFF
TGCGCCAGCAGCCCCCGGACAGCGAAGAGCTCCTACAATGAGCAGTTCTTC